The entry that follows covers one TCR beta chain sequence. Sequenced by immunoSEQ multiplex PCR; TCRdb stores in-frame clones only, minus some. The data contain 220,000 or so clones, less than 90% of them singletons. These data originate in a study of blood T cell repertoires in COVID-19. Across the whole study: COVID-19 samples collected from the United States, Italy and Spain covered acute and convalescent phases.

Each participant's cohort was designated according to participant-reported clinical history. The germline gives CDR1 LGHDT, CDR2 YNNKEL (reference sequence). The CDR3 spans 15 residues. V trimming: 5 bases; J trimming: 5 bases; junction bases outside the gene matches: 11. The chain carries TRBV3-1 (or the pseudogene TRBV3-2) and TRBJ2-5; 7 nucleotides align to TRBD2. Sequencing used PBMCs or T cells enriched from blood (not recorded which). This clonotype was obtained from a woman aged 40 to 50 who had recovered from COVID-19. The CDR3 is CASSDGWTSMETQYF. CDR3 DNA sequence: TGTGCCAGCAGCGACGGATGGACTAGTATGGAGACCCAGTACTTC.